A selection of T cell receptor beta chains follows, all from one sample in a study of T cell repertoires in ileal Crohn's disease. Assay: immunoSEQ multiplex PCR; the TCRdb copy retains only in-frame clones and omits some. The repertoire holds some 3,000 clones, about 90% seen once, with roughly 2.2% in the top ten. The sequencing sample was made of CD4+ T cells sorted from the ileum. The receptors were sampled from an adult with Crohn's disease. The conserved cysteine and the conserved F or W are not part of the CDR3 here.

V gene,CDR3 protein
TRBV28,ASSQAGDNEKLF
TRBV28,ASSVTGTEQY
TRBV28,ASRSGNYGYT
TRBV14,ASSQGIELPGDGYT
TRBV7-9,ASSRLAEQETQY
TRBV5-1,ASSLEVTSYEQY
TRBV6-5,ASSYSIRGDSPLH
TRBV7-8,ASSLSTGTRSGNTIY
TRBV7-2,ASSFHSQSSGNTIY
TRBV7-9,ASSLLGTSYEQY
TRBV11-3,ASSLNRARETQY
TRBV15,ATSRGGRYTDTQY
TRBV6-1,ASTTGTPYQPQH
TRBV11-2,ASSLDGTGRVSNQPQH
TRBV9,ASSGGIGGLSYNEQF
TRBV11-2,ASSLGQLNEQF
TRBV4-1,ASSQGLAGIDNEQF
TRBV7-3,ASSLRARGLADEQF
TRBV18,ASSPVSTELTTNEKLF
TRBV5-6,ASSLQQGAGQPQH
TRBV5-5,ASSWGTGETGELF
TRBV7-2,ASSLVGGAWDTQY
TRBV10-3,AISESKTGSVGYGYT
TRBV5-1,ASSIGQTVEKLF
TRBV21-1,ASSKVGGQGPPGANVLT
TRBV10-1,ASSGGLAGLALKGQY
TRBV28,ASTSPPTGRYEQY
TRBV18,ASSTPPGLAGAYNEQF
TRBV5-1,ASSLDSGGAGASEQY
TRBV30,AWRRTSGGHYEQF
TRBV19,ASSIGNRHNSPLH
TRBV5-6,ASSTHGGAAGQPQH
TRBV5-1,ASRGTLDTDEQF
TRBV7-2,ASSLSTVNTEAF
TRBV7-2,ASSLAPGPGNTIY
TRBV29-1,SVEGGVYGYT
TRBV7-2,ASSSGVADEKLF
TRBV6-1,ASSESGYTPEQY
TRBV9,ASSVAGTGVYGYT
TRBV6-5,ASRQGPNEKLF
TRBV7-9,ASNVRPTGHTGELF
TRBV5-6,ASSLEGTGVDTQY
TRBV7-2,ASSLESNLNQPQH
TRBV5-1,ASSLDDNSYEQY
TRBV7-9,ASSLGAGVQPQH
TRBV28,ASSPRQGINSGANVLT
TRBV7-2,ASSLGQGVIQETQY
TRBV4-3,ASSQDGSRASGSGGDTQY
TRBV7-3,ASSPQGGENQPQH
TRBV19,ASSINGNYEQY
TRBV30,AWTRGGGHTEAF
TRBV11-3,ASSLDRVGEQF
TRBV5-5,ASSLPEGPDTQY
TRBV6-1,ASSAQGSNQPQH
TRBV9,ASSAQLAAGELF